These 22 T cell receptor beta chains share one sample of origin, sequenced in a study of yellow fever vaccine responses in identical twins. MiXCR, applied by TCRdb to the RT-PCR reads, yields one record per CDR3 protein. The table has some 710 distinct CDR3 sequences, 89% seen once. The sample was T cells from blood (PBMCs), unsorted or a sorted subset (not recorded which), taken before or after yellow fever vaccination (not recorded which). These receptors all stem from a female donor who received the yellow fever vaccine.

The chain combines TRBV28 with TRBJ2-6, with D possibly matching TRBD2 (6 bases). The CDR3 is 17 residues long. V was trimmed by 3 bases and J by 0 bases, leaving 12 bases between them. Germline CDR1 MDHEN, CDR2 SYDVKM. In nucleotides, the CDR3 is TGTGCCAGCAGTTTGGGGCTAGCGACCTCTGGGGCCAACGTCCTGACTTTC. Amino acid sequence: CASSLGLATSGANVLTF.

This chain links TRBV13 with TRBJ2-4, with D perhaps TRBD1 (6 bases). V shed 4 bases and J shed 4 bases, with 11 bases lying between them. CDR3 length: 14 amino acids. CDR1 is PRHDT and CDR2 is FYEKMQ in the germline V gene (reference sequence). CDR3 nucleotide sequence: TGTGCCAGCAGCTCTAATGGACAGAAAAACATTCAGTACTTC. Protein sequence: CASSSNGQKNIQYF.

This chain uses TRBV18 with TRBJ2-1; 9 nucleotides align to TRBD2. Unmatched junction bases numbered 8, after V lost 6 bases and J lost 8 bases. In germline, CDR1 is KGHSH, CDR2 LQKENI. This CDR3 has 14 amino acids. This CDR3 reads CASSRAVAGDEQFF. DNA for the CDR3: TGTGCCAGCTCCCGCGCGGTAGCGGGAGATGAGCAGTTCTTC.

V gene TRBV11-3 combines with J gene TRBJ2-3; no clear D gene. There are 12 residues in the CDR3. V was cut by 1 base and J by 5 bases, with 4 bases left in between. The germline V gene encodes CDR1 SGHNT and CDR2 YENEEA. CDR3 in DNA: TGTGCCAGCAGCTTAGCTGTAGATACGCAGTATTTT. Protein product: CASSLAVDTQYF.

This rearrangement joins TRBV10-3 to TRBJ2-7; D uncertain. Trimming took off 4 bases at V and 7 bases at J, with 8 bases between the two ends. The CDR3 contains 11 residues. The V gene's germline CDR1 is ENHRY and CDR2 SYGVKD. CDR3 loop: CAISAYGEQYF. CDR3 DNA: TGTGCCATCAGTGCGTACGGAGAGCAGTACTTC.

The CDR3 sequence: CASSLGGLAGALTGELFF. For the CDR3, the DNA is TGTGCCAGCAGCTTAGGTGGACTAGCGGGGGCCCTCACCGGGGAGCTGTTTTTT. This chain links TRBV7-6 with TRBJ2-2; 13 bases match TRBD2. CDR3 length: 18 amino acids. From germline, CDR1 is SGHVS and CDR2 FNYEAQ. The V and J ends lost 1 base and 4 bases, in that order; junction bases with no gene match: 6.

DNA for the CDR3: TGTGCCAGCAGCTTACAGGACTATGGCTACACCTTC. Translation: CASSLQDYGYTF. This chain joins TRBV11-1 and TRBJ1-2; D is ambiguous. The CDR3 runs to 12 residues. Trimming took off 2 bases at V and 3 bases at J, with 4 bases between the two ends. Germline V gene data show CDR1 as SGHAT and CDR2 as FQDESV (reference sequence). The variable domain in full, completed from reference TRBV11-1 and TRBJ1-2, reads EAEVAQSPRYKITEKSQAVAFWCDPISGHATLYWYRQILGQGPELLVQFQDESVVDDSQLPKDRFSAERLKGVDSTLKIQPAELGDSAMYLCASSLQDYGYTFGSGTRLTVV.

V gene TRBV12-5 combines with J gene TRBJ1-2; possibly TRBD1 for D (5 bases). The V gene's germline CDR1 is LGHNT and CDR2 FRNRAP. There are 16 residues in the CDR3. Trimming stripped 0 bases from V and 5 bases from J, with 16 bases between. CDR3 residues: CASGLVATTVKYGYTF. The CDR3 DNA reads as TGTGCTAGTGGTTTGGTCGCCACGACAGTGAAATATGGCTACACCTTC.

This chain connects TRBV10-3 to TRBJ2-1; TRBD2 matches at 8 bases. J was trimmed by 2 bases and V by 6 bases; bases with no gene match: 3. CDR1 and CDR2 from the germline V gene are ENHRY and SYGVKD. The CDR3 has 14 residues. CDR3 in amino acids: CAIRERETYNEQFF. CDR3 in DNA: TGTGCCATCAGAGAGCGGGAGACCTACAATGAGCAGTTCTTC.

The CDR3 protein is CASSSVREIPGNTEAFF. For the CDR3, the DNA is TGTGCCAGCAGTTCCGTCAGAGAGATACCCGGGAACACTGAAGCTTTCTTT. The chain is built from TRBV12-3 or TRBV12-4 and TRBJ1-1; D remains ambiguous. The CDR3 totals 17 residues. V was shortened by 4 bases and J by 1 base, with 19 bases between the two germline ends.

The chain is built from TRBV27 and TRBJ2-5; D remains ambiguous. CDR3 size: 14 residues. Trimming stripped 2 bases from V and 2 bases from J, with 9 bases between. Per germline, CDR1 MNHEY and CDR2 SMNVEV (reference sequence). CDR3 DNA: TGTGCCAGCAGTTTACCGGGCCTTCAAGAGACCCAGTACTTC. Its protein is CASSLPGLQETQYF.

This chain connects TRBV7-2 to TRBJ2-7, with a tentative D call TRBD2 (5 bases). The V and J ends lost 4 bases and 6 bases respectively, with 13 bases between them. This CDR3 contains 13 residues. Germline V gives CDR1 SGHTA, CDR2 FQGNSA. DNA for the CDR3: TGTGCCAGCAGCTCCATAGATCGGGGCGAGCAGTACTTC. Amino acid sequence: CASSSIDRGEQYF.

The chain employs TRBV11-3 and TRBJ2-3; D is undetermined. Trimming pared 2 bases from V and 4 bases from J, leaving 7 bases between. Germline V gene sequence: CDR1 SGHNT, CDR2 YENEEA. The CDR3 length is 13 residues. The CDR3 reads CASSLLGADTQYF. In DNA form, the CDR3 reads TGTGCCAGCAGCTTACTAGGCGCAGATACGCAGTATTTT.

V is TRBV11-3 and J is TRBJ1-2; D is perhaps TRBD1 (5 bases). The germline V gene has CDR1 SGHNT and CDR2 YENEEA. V was shortened by 5 bases and J by 4 bases, with 20 bases between the two germline ends. This CDR3 region has 16 residues. As DNA, the CDR3 is TGTGCCAGCAGCCGAATTCGGGACGGCCGACTCTATGGCTACACCTTC. It specifies CASSRIRDGRLYGYTF.

The chain employs TRBV10-1 and TRBJ2-7; D possibly corresponds to TRBD2 (6 bases). CDR1 and CDR2 from the germline V gene are WNHNN and SYGVQD (reference sequence). Trimming took 2 bases from V and 2 from J, leaving 7 bases between them. The CDR3 spans 13 residues. The CDR3 protein is CASSEGLPYEQYF. The CDR3, as DNA: TGCGCCAGCAGTGAGGGACTACCCTACGAGCAGTACTTC.

The CDR3: CASSPDRVSWNEQFF. Written as DNA, the CDR3 is TGTGCCAGCAGCCCAGACAGGGTTAGTTGGAATGAGCAGTTCTTC. The chain combines TRBV4-2 with TRBJ2-1; 7 bases are shared with TRBD1. Trimming removed 4 bases from V and 7 bases from J; junction bases left unmatched: 10. The CDR3 contains 15 residues. Looked up from germline, CDR1 is LGHNA and CDR2 is YNFKEQ.

The chain recombines TRBV18 with TRBJ1-3; the D is unclear. CDR3 length: 13 residues. CDR1 is KGHSH and CDR2 is LQKENI in the germline V gene. Trimming left V 3 bases short and J 4 bases short, with 7 bases between. CDR3 region: CASSPFLGNTIYF. Written as DNA, the CDR3 is TGTGCCAGCTCACCGTTTCTAGGAAACACCATATATTTT.

This chain connects TRBV29-1 to TRBJ2-2; TRBD1 matches at 9 bases. V lost 3 bases and J lost 13; bases outside the gene matches: 3. Looked up from germline, CDR1 is SQVTM and CDR2 is ANQGSEA. This CDR3 has 11 residues. In DNA form, the CDR3 reads TGCAGCGTTGAGGACAGGGGAAGGCTGTTTTTT. Protein sequence: CSVEDRGRLFF.

The V gene is TRBV12-3 or TRBV12-4, the J gene TRBJ1-2, with a weak D call TRBD1 (5 bases). The V end was cut by 8 bases, the J end by 8 bases, with 15 bases between. The CDR3 spans 12 residues. CDR3: CASSPGGRGYTF. DNA of the CDR3: TGTGCCAGCTCCCCTGGGGGTCGGGGCTACACCTTC.

CDR3 nucleotide sequence: TGCGCCAGCAGTGTGGCAGGGAGCTATGGCTACACCTTC. This sequence encodes CASSVAGSYGYTF. The genes are TRBV10-1 and TRBJ1-2; maybe TRBD1 (5 bases). V dropped 4 bases and J dropped 4 bases, with 10 bases sitting between them. The germline V gene encodes CDR1 WNHNN and CDR2 SYGVQD (reference sequence). The CDR3 has 13 amino acids.

The rearrangement joins TRBV2 to TRBJ1-5, with no clear D. Germline lookup yields CDR1 SNHLY and CDR2 FYNNEI. V lost 5 bases, J lost 0 bases, and 17 bases lay in between. The CDR3 runs 17 residues. Here the CDR3 reads CASSPQKTGVSNQPQHF. The CDR3 DNA follows: TGTGCCAGCAGTCCTCAAAAAACGGGTGTTAGCAATCAGCCCCAGCATTTT.

The rearrangement uses TRBV7-8 and TRBJ1-4, with D possibly being TRBD1 (5 bases). The V gene's germline CDR1 is SGHVS and CDR2 FQNEAQ. The CDR3 covers 13 residues. Deletions cut 7 bases from V and 4 bases from J, with 10 bases between. The CDR3 loop is CASTRQLNEKLFF. The CDR3 coding sequence is TGTGCCAGCACCCGACAGCTTAATGAAAAACTGTTTTTT.